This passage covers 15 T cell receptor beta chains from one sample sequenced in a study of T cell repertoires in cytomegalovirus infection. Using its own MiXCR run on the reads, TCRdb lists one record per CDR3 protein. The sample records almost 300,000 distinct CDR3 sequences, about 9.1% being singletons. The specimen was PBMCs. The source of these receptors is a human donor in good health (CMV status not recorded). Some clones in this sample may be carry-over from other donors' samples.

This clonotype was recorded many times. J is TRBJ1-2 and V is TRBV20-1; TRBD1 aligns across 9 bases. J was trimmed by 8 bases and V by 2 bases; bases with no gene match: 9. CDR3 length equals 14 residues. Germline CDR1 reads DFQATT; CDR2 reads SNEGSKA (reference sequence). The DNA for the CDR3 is TGCAGTGCTAGAAGAGGGGACAGGGTTGGCGGCTACACCTTC. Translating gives CSARRGDRVGGYTF.

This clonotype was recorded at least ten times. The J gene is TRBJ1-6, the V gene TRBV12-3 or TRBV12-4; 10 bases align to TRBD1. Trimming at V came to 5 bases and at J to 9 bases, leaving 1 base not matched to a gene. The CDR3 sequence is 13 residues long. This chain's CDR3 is CASSRDRGSPLHF. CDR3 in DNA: TGTGCCAGCAGTCGGGACAGGGGTTCACCCCTCCACTTT.

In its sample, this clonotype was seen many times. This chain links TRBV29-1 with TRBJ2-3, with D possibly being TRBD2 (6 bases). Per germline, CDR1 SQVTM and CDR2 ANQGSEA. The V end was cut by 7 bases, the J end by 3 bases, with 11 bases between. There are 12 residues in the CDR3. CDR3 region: CSANLATDTQYF. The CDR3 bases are TGCAGCGCCAATCTAGCGACAGATACGCAGTATTTT.

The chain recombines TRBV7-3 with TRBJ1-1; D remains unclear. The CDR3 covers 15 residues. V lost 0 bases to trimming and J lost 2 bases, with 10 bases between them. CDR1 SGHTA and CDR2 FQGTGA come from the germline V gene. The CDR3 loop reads CASSLTRDKNTEAFF. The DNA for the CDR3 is TGTGCCAGCAGCTTAACCCGAGACAAAAACACTGAAGCTTTCTTT.

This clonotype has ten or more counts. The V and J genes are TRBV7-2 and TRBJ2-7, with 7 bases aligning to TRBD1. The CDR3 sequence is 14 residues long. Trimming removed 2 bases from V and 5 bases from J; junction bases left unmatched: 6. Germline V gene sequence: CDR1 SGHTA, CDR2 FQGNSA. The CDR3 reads CASSLTSGGNEQYF. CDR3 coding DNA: TGTGCCAGCAGCTTAACATCAGGGGGTAACGAGCAGTACTTC.

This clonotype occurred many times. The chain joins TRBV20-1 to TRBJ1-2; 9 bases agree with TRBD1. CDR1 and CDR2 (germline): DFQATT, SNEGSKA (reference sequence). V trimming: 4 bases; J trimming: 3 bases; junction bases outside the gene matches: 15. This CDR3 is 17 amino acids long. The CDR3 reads CSANTAQGQGKDYGYTF. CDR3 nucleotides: TGCAGTGCTAACACCGCACAGGGACAGGGAAAAGACTATGGCTACACCTTC.

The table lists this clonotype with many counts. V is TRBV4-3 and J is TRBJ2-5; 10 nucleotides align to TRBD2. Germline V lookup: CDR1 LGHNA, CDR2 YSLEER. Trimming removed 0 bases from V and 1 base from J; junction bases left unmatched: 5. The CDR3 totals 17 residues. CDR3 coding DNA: TGCGCCAGCAGCCAAGAGGTTAGCGGGGGGTTCCAAGAGACCCAGTACTTC. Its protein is CASSQEVSGGFQETQYF.

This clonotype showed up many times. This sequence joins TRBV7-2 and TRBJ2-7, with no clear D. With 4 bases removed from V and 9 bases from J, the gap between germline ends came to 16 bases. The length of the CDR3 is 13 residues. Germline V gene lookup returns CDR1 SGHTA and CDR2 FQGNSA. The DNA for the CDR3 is TGTGCCAGCAGCTCCCCTCCTTCGTCGGCGCAGTACGTC. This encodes CASSSPPSSAQYV.

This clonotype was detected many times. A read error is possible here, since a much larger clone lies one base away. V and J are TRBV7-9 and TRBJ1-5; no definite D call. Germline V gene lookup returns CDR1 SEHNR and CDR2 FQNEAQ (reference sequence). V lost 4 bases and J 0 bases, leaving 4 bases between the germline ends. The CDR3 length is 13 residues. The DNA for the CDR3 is TGTGCCAGCAGCTACCGTAGCAATCAGCCCCAGCATTTT. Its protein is CASSYRSNQPQHF.

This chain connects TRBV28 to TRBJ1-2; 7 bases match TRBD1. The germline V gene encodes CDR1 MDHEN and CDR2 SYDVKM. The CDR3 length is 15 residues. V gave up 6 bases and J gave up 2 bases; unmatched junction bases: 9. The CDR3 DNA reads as TGTGCCAGCAGCACTCGGGACAGACCAAACTATGGCTACACCTTC. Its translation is CASSTRDRPNYGYTF.

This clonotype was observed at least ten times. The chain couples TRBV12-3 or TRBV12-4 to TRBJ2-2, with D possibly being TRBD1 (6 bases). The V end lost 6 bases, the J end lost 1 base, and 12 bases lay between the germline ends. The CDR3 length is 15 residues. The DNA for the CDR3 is TGTGCCAGCAGCTTCAAACAGGGGAACACCGGGGAGCTGTTTTTT. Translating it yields CASSFKQGNTGELFF.

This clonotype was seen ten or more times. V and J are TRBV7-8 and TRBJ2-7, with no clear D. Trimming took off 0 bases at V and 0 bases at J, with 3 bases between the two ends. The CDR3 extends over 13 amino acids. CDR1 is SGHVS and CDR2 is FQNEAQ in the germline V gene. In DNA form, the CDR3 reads TGTGCCAGCAGCTTAGCGCACTCCTACGAGCAGTACTTC. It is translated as CASSLAHSYEQYF.

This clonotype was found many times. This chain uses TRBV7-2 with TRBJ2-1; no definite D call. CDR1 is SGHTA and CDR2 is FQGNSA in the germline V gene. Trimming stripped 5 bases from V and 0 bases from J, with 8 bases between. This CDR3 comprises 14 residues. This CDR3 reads CASSPIGSYNEQFF. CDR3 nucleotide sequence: TGTGCCAGCAGCCCCATCGGCTCCTACAATGAGCAGTTCTTC.

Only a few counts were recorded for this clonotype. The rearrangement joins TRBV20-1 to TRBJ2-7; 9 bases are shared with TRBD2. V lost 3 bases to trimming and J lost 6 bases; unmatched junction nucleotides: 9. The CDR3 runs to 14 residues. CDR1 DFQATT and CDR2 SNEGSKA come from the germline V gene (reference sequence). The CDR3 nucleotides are TGCAGTGCTAGCGGTGGGACTAGCCAGGTCGAGCAGTACTTC. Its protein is CSASGGTSQVEQYF.

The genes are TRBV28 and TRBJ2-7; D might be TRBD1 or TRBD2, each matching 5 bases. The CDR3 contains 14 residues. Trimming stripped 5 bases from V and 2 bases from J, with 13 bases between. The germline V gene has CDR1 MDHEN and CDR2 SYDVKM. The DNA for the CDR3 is TGTGCCAGCAGTCTCAACGGGGCTACCTACGAGCAGTACGTC. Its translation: CASSLNGATYEQYV.